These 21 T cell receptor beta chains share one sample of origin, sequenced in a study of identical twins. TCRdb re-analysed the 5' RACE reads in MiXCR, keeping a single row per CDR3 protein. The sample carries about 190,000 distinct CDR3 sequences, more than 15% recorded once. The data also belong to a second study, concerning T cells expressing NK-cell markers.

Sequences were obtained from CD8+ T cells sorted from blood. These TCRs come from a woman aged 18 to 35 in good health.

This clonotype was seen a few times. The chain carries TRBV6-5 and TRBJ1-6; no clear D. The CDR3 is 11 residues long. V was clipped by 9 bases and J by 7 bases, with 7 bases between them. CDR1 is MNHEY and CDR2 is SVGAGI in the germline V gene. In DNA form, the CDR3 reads TGTGCCAGTATGGGAAATTCACCCCTCCACTTT. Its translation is CASMGNSPLHF.

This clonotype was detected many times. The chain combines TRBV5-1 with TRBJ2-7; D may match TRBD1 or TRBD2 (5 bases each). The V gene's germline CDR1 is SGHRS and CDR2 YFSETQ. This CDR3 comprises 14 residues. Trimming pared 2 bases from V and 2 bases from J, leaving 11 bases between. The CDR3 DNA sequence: TGCGCCAGCAGCTTTGAGGGACGAGCCTACGAGCAGTACTTC. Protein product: CASSFEGRAYEQYF.

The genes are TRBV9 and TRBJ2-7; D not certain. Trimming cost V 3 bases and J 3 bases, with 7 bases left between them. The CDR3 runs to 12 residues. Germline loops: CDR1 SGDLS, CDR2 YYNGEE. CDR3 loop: CASSGGNYEQYF. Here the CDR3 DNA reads TGTGCCAGCAGCGGGGGAAACTACGAGCAGTACTTC.

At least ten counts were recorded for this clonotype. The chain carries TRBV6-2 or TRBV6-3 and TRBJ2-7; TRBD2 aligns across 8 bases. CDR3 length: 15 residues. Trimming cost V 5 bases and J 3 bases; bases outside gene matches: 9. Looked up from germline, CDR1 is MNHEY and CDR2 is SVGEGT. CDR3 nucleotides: TGTGCCAGCAGTACTTCCAGTCGGGGGGGCTACGAGCAGTACTTC. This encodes CASSTSSRGGYEQYF.

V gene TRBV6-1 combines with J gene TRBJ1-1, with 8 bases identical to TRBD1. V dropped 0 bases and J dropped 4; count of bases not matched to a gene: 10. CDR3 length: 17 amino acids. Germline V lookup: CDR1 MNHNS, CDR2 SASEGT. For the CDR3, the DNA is TGTGCCAGCAGTGAAGCGGTAACAGGGGGTAGTGGCACTGAAGCTTTCTTT. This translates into CASSEAVTGGSGTEAFF.

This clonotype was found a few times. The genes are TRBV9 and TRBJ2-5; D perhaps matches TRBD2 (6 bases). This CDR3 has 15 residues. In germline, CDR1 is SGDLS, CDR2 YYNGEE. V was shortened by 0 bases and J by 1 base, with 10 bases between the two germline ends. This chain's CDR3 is CASSVAGRTQETQYF. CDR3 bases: TGTGCCAGCAGCGTAGCTGGGAGGACCCAAGAGACCCAGTACTTC.

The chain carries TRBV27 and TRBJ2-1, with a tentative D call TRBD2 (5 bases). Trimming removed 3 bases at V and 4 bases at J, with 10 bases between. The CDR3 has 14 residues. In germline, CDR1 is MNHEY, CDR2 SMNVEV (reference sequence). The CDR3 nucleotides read TGTGCCAGCAGTTTGGGTTCGGGATACAATGAGCAGTTCTTC. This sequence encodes CASSLGSGYNEQFF.

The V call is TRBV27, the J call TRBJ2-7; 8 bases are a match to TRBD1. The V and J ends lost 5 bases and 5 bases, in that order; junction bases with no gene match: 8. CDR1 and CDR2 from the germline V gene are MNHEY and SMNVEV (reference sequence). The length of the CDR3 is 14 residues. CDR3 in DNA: TGTGCCAGCAGTCCTGGGACAGGAGGCAACGAGCAGTACTTC. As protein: CASSPGTGGNEQYF.

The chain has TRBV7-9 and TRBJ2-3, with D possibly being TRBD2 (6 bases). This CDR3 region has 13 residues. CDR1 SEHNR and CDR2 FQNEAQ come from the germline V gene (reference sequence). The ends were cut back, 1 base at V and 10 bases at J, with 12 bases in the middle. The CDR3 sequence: CASSLEGGGSQYF. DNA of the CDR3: TGTGCCAGCAGCTTAGAAGGAGGAGGGTCGCAGTATTTT.

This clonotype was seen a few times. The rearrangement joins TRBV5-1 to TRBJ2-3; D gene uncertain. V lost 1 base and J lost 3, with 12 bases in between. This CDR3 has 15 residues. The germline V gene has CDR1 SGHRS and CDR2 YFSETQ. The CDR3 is CASSLYGDYTDTQYF. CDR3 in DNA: TGCGCCAGCAGCTTGTACGGAGATTATACAGATACGCAGTATTTT. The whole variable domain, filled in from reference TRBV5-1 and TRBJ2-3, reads KAGVTQTPRYLIKTRGQQVTLSCSPISGHRSVSWYQQTPGQGLQFLFEYFSETQRNKGNFPGRFSGRQFSNSRSEMNVSTLELGDSALYLCASSLYGDYTDTQYFGPGTRLTVL.

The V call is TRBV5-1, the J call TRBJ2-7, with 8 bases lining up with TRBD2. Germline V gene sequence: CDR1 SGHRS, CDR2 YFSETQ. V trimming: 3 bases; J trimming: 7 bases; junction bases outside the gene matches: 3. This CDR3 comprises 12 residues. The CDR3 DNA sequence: TGCGCCAGCAGCTACATAGCGGGAGAGCAGTACTTC. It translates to CASSYIAGEQYF.

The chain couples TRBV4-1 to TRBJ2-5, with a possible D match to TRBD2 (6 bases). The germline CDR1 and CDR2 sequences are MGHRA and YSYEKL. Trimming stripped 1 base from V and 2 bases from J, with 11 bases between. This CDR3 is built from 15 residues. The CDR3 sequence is CASSQGAGIQETQYF. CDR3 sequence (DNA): TGCGCCAGCAGCCAAGGGGCGGGAATTCAAGAGACCCAGTACTTC.

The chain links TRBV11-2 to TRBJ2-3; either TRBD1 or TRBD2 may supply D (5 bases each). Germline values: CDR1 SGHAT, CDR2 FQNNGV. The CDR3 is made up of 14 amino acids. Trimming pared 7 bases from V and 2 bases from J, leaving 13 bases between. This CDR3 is CASTGDALTDTQYF. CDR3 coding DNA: TGTGCCAGCACCGGGGACGCCCTCACAGATACGCAGTATTTT. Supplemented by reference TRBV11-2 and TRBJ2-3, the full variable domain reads EAGVAQSPRYKIIEKRQSVAFWCNPISGHATLYWYQQILGQGPKLLIQFQNNGVVDDSQLPKDRFSAERLKGVDSTLKIQPAKLEDSAVYLCASTGDALTDTQYFGPGTRLTVL.

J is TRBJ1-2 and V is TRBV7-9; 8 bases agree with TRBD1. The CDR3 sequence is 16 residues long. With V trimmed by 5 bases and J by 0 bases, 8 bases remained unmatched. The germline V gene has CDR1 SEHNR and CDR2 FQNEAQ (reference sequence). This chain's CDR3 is CASSDTSDRANYGYTF. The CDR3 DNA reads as TGTGCCAGCAGCGATACCTCGGACAGGGCTAACTATGGCTACACCTTC. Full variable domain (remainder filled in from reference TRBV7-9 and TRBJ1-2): DTGVSQNPRHKITKRGQNVTFRCDPISEHNRLYWYRQTLGQGPEFLTYFQNEAQLEKSRLLSDRFSAERPKGSFSTLEIQRTEQGDSAMYLCASSDTSDRANYGYTFGSGTRLTVV.

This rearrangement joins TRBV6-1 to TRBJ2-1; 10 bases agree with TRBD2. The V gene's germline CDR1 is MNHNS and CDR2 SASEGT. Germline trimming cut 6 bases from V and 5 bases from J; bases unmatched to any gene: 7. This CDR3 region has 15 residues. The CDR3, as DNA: TGTGCCAGCAGCCTCAGCGGGGGGGGACACAATGAGCAGTTCTTC. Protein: CASSLSGGGHNEQFF.

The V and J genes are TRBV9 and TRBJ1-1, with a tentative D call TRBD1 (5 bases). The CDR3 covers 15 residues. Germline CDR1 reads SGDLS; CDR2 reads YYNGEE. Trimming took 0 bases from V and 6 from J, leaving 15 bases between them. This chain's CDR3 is CASSVAKGKGAEAFF. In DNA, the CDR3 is TGTGCCAGCAGCGTAGCTAAGGGGAAGGGCGCTGAAGCTTTCTTT.

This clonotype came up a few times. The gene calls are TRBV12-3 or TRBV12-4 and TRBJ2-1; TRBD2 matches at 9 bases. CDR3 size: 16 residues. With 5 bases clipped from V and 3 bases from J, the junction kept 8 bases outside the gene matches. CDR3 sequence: CASSEAGGAIYNEQFF. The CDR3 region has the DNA TGTGCCAGCAGTGAAGCGGGAGGTGCCATCTACAATGAGCAGTTCTTC.

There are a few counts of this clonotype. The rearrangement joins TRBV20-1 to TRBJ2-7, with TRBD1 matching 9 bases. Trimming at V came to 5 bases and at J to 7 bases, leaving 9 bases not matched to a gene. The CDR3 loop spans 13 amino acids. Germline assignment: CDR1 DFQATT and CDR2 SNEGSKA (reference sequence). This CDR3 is CSALAGQGREQYF. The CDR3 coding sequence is TGCAGTGCTCTGGCCGGACAGGGGCGAGAGCAGTACTTC.

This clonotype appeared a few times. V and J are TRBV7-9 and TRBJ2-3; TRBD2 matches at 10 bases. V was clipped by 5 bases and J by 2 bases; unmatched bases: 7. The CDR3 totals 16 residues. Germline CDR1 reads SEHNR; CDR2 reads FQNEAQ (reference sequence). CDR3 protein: CASSPGLAAFTDTQYF. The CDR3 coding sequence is TGTGCCAGCAGCCCCGGACTAGCGGCATTCACAGATACGCAGTATTTT. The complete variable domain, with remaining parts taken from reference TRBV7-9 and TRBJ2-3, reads DTGVSQNPRHKITKRGQNVTFRCDPISEHNRLYWYRQTLGQGPEFLTYFQNEAQLEKSRLLSDRFSAERPKGSFSTLEIQRTEQGDSAMYLCASSPGLAAFTDTQYFGPGTRLTVL.

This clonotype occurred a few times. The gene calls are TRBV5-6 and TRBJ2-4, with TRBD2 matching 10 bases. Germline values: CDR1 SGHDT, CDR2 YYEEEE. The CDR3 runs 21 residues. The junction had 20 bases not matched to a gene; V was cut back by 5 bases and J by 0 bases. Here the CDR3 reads CASSPSSRGLAHDLAKNIQYF. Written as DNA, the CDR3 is TGTGCCAGCAGTCCTTCTTCCCGGGGACTAGCGCATGACCTAGCCAAAAACATTCAGTACTTC.

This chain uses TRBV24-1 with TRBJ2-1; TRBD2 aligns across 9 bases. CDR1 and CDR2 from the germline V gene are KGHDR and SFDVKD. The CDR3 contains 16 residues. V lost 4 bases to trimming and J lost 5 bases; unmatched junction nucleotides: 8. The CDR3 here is CATSESYSGGHNEQFF. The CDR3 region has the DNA TGTGCCACCAGTGAATCTTATAGCGGGGGCCACAATGAGCAGTTCTTC.